This T cell receptor (beta chain) was retrieved from a study of blood T cells in healthy people across ages. Study-level results: More naive CD4+ cells and higher diversity were found in long-lived than in aged donors. Observed TCR beta diversity per million T cells went down as age went up. This fall followed a roughly linear course with age.

CDR1 and CDR2 (germline): SNHLY, FYNNEI. CDR3 length equals 14 residues. With a J-beta primer mix and a sample-barcoded 5' primer, a second PCR ran roughly 6 to 11 cycles. Every cDNA molecule bore a tag from a template-switch adaptor containing 12 random nucleotides. TCRdb independently ran MiXCR on the 5' RACE reads; one entry per CDR3 protein. Of over a million distinct CDR3 sequences listed, 35% to 45% were seen once; the top ten hold over 3.5%. As concerns this clonotype: As yet, its antigen is unknown.

Healthy individuals of Caucasian origin from Russia, aged about 6 to 95, served as donors. V usage is TRBV2 and J usage is TRBJ2-7; TRBD1 is a possible D gene (6 bases). The DNA end lines up better with TRBJ2-5; the J call may be wrong. The sequenced sample consisted of blood. The receptor's source is a woman younger than 35 in good health. The CDR3 DNA reads TGTGCCTCCCTGGACAGAACCTTCCAAGAGACCCAGTACTTC. Translating it yields CASLDRTFQETQYF.